This T cell receptor (beta chain) appears in the sequencing data of a study of blood T cell repertoires in COVID-19 (TCRdb year 2020). Study-level background: Samples from collaborators originated in the United States, Italy and Spain and spanned both the acute and convalescent phases of COVID-19. Nearly every sample came with metadata listing a de-identified subject ID, COVID-19 status, age in years and sex. Where available, HLA class I and class II types were obtained from metadata supplied by the sample provider rather than from assay-based typing. The samples were drawn from the first 160 participants of the ongoing ImmuneRACE study and from over a thousand subjects provided by 6 global collaborators. The dataset comprised deeply sampled blood TCRbeta repertoires from subjects exposed to, actively infected with, or recovered from COVID-19. The material from the prospective study consisted of cDNA or gDNA derived from T cells, B-cell-depleted T cells, or PBMCs. The repertoires were made available in a free public database intended to serve as a resource for research on the immune response to SARS-CoV-2.

Points on this clone: What antigen it recognizes has not been identified. No quality values exist for individual bases; no much larger clone is one base distant.

The CDR3 contains 14 residues, cysteine and phenylalanine counted. Only the CDR3 region is kept as DNA, spanning 42 bases read in frame from base 1. Deletion took 5 bases off V and 3 bases off J, with a span of 13 bases between the germline ends. CDR1 and CDR2 were assigned from the germline V gene as MNHNS and SASEGT. The immunoSEQ Assay, a bias-controlled multiplex PCR, was used to amplify TCRbeta CDR3 regions from genomic DNA. As for how the authors treated the data: The number of nucleated cells in each sample was estimated from the amplification of reference gene primers within the assay. To quantify the absolute abundance of each unique TCRbeta CDR3 rearrangement, sequence reads were collapsed and filtered. For each sample, productive Simpson clonality was calculated by taking the square root of Simpson's diversity index across productive rearrangements. Held by TCRdb, this immuneACCESS table contains in-frame sequences only and omits some clones. Under half of the omission traces to an unresolved V gene where checked; the cause of the rest is unknown. The DNA was the basis for D and trimming; V, J and clone size are from that table. This sample gives over 250,000 clones in total; 70% to 90% of them show up just once. Under 15% of the sample is taken by the ten largest.

In Seattle, one collaborating source enrolled patients while the infection was active and tracked those patients longitudinally over the course of disease. The collaborating institutions used their own protocols to collect whole blood in K2EDTA tubes. Collaborator samples were shipped for TCRbeta analysis as frozen whole blood, isolated PBMCs, or DNA extracted from either sample type. Findings and caveats that apply to the study as a whole: How much clinical and demographic metadata was included differed by source and by participant, and the metadata was provided uncurated.

The V and J segments used are TRBV6-1 and TRBJ1-2; no D segment can be confidently identified. The sequence was obtained from a woman in her 70s with COVID-19, enrolled during active disease. Source material: peripheral blood. For the CDR3, the sequence is CASSYSGEDYGYTF. The DNA reads TGTGCCAGCAGTTATTCCGGGGAAGACTATGGCTACACCTTC.